The subject of this entry is one T cell receptor (beta chain). Repertoires were generated with immunoSEQ multiplex PCR, while TCRdb's copy carries only in-frame clones and drops some. This table holds a few million clones, 85% to 95% found once. This record belongs to a study of shared clonotypes between healthy human individuals. Trimming left V 5 bases short and J 1 base short, with 9 bases between. The CDR3 extends over 14 amino acids. In germline, CDR1 is LNHDA, CDR2 SQIVND (reference sequence). The sequencing input was naive CD4+ T cells sorted from blood. Sample subset: CD45RA+ positively selected. The chain is built from TRBV19 and TRBJ1-3, with D possibly being TRBD1 (5 bases). The origin of this receptor is a young man in good health. The CDR3 sequence: CASSLGQSGNTIYF. The DNA for the CDR3 is TGTGCCAGTAGTCTGGGGCAGTCTGGAAACACCATATATTTT.